A single sample is the source of the 21 T cell receptor beta chains below, sequenced in a study of blood T cell repertoires in COVID-19. Method: immunoSEQ multiplex PCR; TCRdb's copy keeps in-frame clones and lacks some. This table holds around 60,000 clones, around 79% found once. Sequencing was performed on peripheral blood. Receptors originate from a human donor in a cohort sampled during active COVID-19.

In the case of this clone: Within the sample, other DNA sequences also encode this same CDR3. The chain couples TRBV2 to TRBJ2-7, with 9 positions matching TRBD1. V was clipped by 2 bases and J by 6 bases; unmatched bases: 11. CDR3 length: 16 residues. Germline CDR1 SNHLY, CDR2 FYNNEI. The CDR3 loop is CASSERGQGRAGEQYF. In DNA, the CDR3 is TGTGCCAGCAGTGAAAGAGGACAGGGGAGGGCAGGCGAGCAGTACTTC.

This clone was seen once. CDR3 loop: CASSLSGQGAGNTIYF. As DNA, the CDR3 is TGTGCCAGCAGTTTGTCTGGACAGGGGGCTGGAAACACCATATATTTT. The rearrangement uses TRBV28 and TRBJ1-3, with 10 bases matching TRBD1. CDR1 is MDHEN and CDR2 is SYDVKM in the germline V gene. The CDR3 covers 16 residues. The V gene end was trimmed by 3 bases and the J gene end by 2 bases; junction bases not matched to a gene: 4.

V gene TRBV5-1 combines with J gene TRBJ2-5, with TRBD2 matching 10 bases. CDR1 and CDR2 (germline): SGHRS, YFSETQ. The CDR3 extends over 15 amino acids. V shed 5 bases, J shed 0 bases, and the junction held 4 bases outside the gene matches. The CDR3 sequence is CASRAGTSDQETQYF. CDR3 nucleotides: TGCGCCAGCAGGGCTGGGACTAGCGACCAAGAGACCCAGTACTTC.

The rearrangement links TRBV7-2 to TRBJ1-2; D is possibly TRBD1 (5 bases). The CDR3 contains 16 residues. V was trimmed by 0 bases and J by 4 bases, leaving 15 bases between them. Germline CDR1 reads SGHTA; CDR2 reads FQGNSA. For the CDR3, the DNA is TGTGCCAGCAGCTTAGCCCCCGGGGGTGGCTCCTATGGCTACACCTTC. Protein: CASSLAPGGGSYGYTF.

The J gene is TRBJ1-1, the V gene TRBV19, with 7 bases aligning to TRBD1. V lost 1 base and J lost 6; bases outside the gene matches: 8. The CDR3 consists of 15 residues. The germline gives CDR1 LNHDA, CDR2 SQIVND (reference sequence). In nucleotides, the CDR3 is TGTGCCAGTAGTATAGGCCGACAGGGCGAGGCTGAAGCTTTCTTT. This sequence encodes CASSIGRQGEAEAFF. Filled out from reference TRBV19 and TRBJ1-1, the complete variable domain reads DGGITQSPKYLFRKEGQNVTLSCEQNLNHDAMYWYRQDPGQGLRLIYYSQIVNDFQKGDIAEGYSVSREKKESFPLTVTSAQKNPTAFYLCASSIGRQGEAEAFFGQGTRLTVV.

The chain has TRBV10-3 and TRBJ1-1; possible D gene TRBD1, 5 bases. Germline V gene lookup returns CDR1 ENHRY and CDR2 SYGVKD. Trimming pared 2 bases from V and 4 bases from J, leaving 14 bases between. This CDR3 has 15 amino acids. CDR3 sequence reads: CAISEGGVLGTEAFF. In nucleotides, the CDR3 is TGTGCCATCAGTGAGGGGGGGGTACTCGGCACTGAAGCTTTCTTT.

The J gene is TRBJ1-2, the V gene TRBV2; D gene uncertain. The V end lost 6 bases, the J end lost 6 bases, and 11 bases lay between the germline ends. CDR1 and CDR2 from the germline V gene are SNHLY and FYNNEI. This CDR3 region has 12 residues. CDR3 DNA: TGTGCCAGCAGCCGAGACAAAGATGGCTACACCTTC. Its translation is CASSRDKDGYTF.

The chain couples TRBV27 to TRBJ2-1; 11 bases align to TRBD2. Germline lookup yields CDR1 MNHEY and CDR2 SMNVEV (reference sequence). The CDR3 totals 16 residues. The V gene end was trimmed by 4 bases and the J gene end by 5 bases; junction bases not matched to a gene: 7. The CDR3 spells CASSSRLAGLDNEQFF. The CDR3 DNA reads TGTGCCAGCAGTTCGCGACTAGCGGGACTGGACAATGAGCAGTTCTTC.

V gene TRBV7-2 combines with J gene TRBJ1-4; D gene unclear. The CDR3 loop spans 13 amino acids. Trimming took 5 bases from V and 8 from J, leaving 12 bases between them. CDR1 and CDR2 (germline): SGHTA, FQGNSA. Here the CDR3 reads CASSQRAAEKLFF. DNA of the CDR3: TGTGCCAGCAGCCAGAGGGCGGCGGAAAAACTGTTTTTT.

The chain recombines TRBV19 with TRBJ2-1; 7 bases agree with TRBD1. The CDR3 loop spans 15 amino acids. J was trimmed by 7 bases and V by 6 bases; bases with no gene match: 12. From germline, CDR1 is LNHDA and CDR2 SQIVND (reference sequence). CDR3 sequence reads: CASSTTPGQRNEQFF. Here the CDR3 DNA reads TGTGCCAGTAGCACTACTCCGGGACAGAGAAATGAGCAGTTCTTC.

CDR3 protein: CASSSTGLGNTEAFF. The CDR3 DNA sequence: TGCGCCAGCAGCTCTACAGGGTTGGGGAACACTGAAGCTTTCTTT. The gene calls are TRBV5-1 and TRBJ1-1; a possible D gene is TRBD1 (6 bases). The ends were cut back, 3 bases at V and 1 base at J, with 13 bases in the middle. In germline, CDR1 is SGHRS, CDR2 YFSETQ. This CDR3 comprises 15 residues.

The chain carries TRBV28 and TRBJ2-7; TRBD1 matches 9 bases. The CDR3 loop spans 16 amino acids. J was trimmed by 0 bases and V by 6 bases; bases with no gene match: 9. Germline V gene lookup returns CDR1 MDHEN and CDR2 SYDVKM. The CDR3 reads CASSPSDRGVSYEQYF. The CDR3 DNA reads as TGTGCCAGCAGCCCTTCGGACAGGGGTGTCTCCTACGAGCAGTACTTC.

This sequence joins TRBV3-1 (or the pseudogene TRBV3-2) and TRBJ2-3; D is perhaps TRBD2 (6 bases). The V and J ends lost 8 bases and 5 bases respectively, with 11 bases between them. The CDR3 sequence is 12 residues long. Per germline, CDR1 LGHDT and CDR2 YNNKEL (reference sequence). This CDR3 reads CASGSSGDTQYF. CDR3 DNA: TGTGCCAGCGGGAGTAGCGGAGATACGCAGTATTTT.

V gene TRBV12-3 or TRBV12-4 combines with J gene TRBJ1-1, with no clear D. Trimming took 3 bases from V and 11 from J, leaving 13 bases between them. The CDR3 is made up of 12 amino acids. The CDR3: CASSLGPRGAFF. CDR3 DNA: TGTGCCAGCAGTTTGGGTCCCCGAGGCGCTTTCTTT.

The chain's CDR3 is CASSPAGPDTQYF. For the CDR3, the DNA is TGTGCCAGCAGCCCCGCGGGCCCAGATACGCAGTATTTT. The rearrangement uses TRBV6-5 and TRBJ2-3; perhaps TRBD2 as D (5 bases). The CDR3 is 13 residues long. Germline V gene data show CDR1 as MNHEY and CDR2 as SVGAGI. Trimming removed 6 bases from V and 4 bases from J, with 11 bases in between.

The rearrangement joins TRBV3-1 (or the pseudogene TRBV3-2) to TRBJ2-7, with 9 bases matching TRBD1. CDR1 is LGHDT and CDR2 is YNNKEL in the germline V gene (reference sequence). J gave up 4 bases and V 2 bases, and 6 bases lay outside the gene matches. The CDR3 runs 15 residues. In DNA, the CDR3 is TGTGCCAGCAGCCAATGGGGACAGGGACTGTACGAGCAGTACTTC. This codes for CASSQWGQGLYEQYF.

This chain uses TRBV12-3 or TRBV12-4 with TRBJ2-1; the D is unclear. V lost 6 bases and J 9 bases, leaving 15 bases between the germline ends. The CDR3 is made up of 13 amino acids. DNA of the CDR3: TGTGCCAGCAGGCTTTCAAGACTTGGTGAGCAGTTCTTC. Translating it yields CASRLSRLGEQFF.

The V gene is TRBV10-3, the J gene TRBJ2-2; 11 bases are shared with TRBD2. The CDR3 is made up of 15 amino acids. The germline V gene encodes CDR1 ENHRY and CDR2 SYGVKD. V was pared by 6 bases and J by 5 bases, with 5 bases of the junction left unmatched. CDR3 in DNA: TGTGCCATCAGCTCTCTAGCGGGGGGAACCGGGGAGCTGTTTTTT. Translated: CAISSLAGGTGELFF.

In nucleotides, the CDR3 is TGTGCCAGCAGCGTGGCATCTTTTAACACAGATACGCAGTATTTT. Amino acid sequence: CASSVASFNTDTQYF. The chain links TRBV7-2 to TRBJ2-3; no definite D call. Germline CDR1 reads SGHTA; CDR2 reads FQGNSA. The V end lost 5 bases, the J end lost 2 bases, and 14 bases lay between the germline ends. This CDR3 has 15 amino acids.

The count of this clone is one. The rearrangement links TRBV15 to TRBJ2-4; D may be TRBD1 (5 bases). The CDR3 is made up of 14 amino acids. The germline gives CDR1 LNHNV, CDR2 YYDKDF (reference sequence). Trimming stripped 0 bases from V and 5 bases from J, with 8 bases between. CDR3 in DNA: TGTGCCACCAGCAGAGATACAGGTCAAAACATTCAGTACTTC. Translated: CATSRDTGQNIQYF.

On this clone: Other DNA sequences in the same sample also yield this CDR3. V is TRBV19 and J is TRBJ2-7; D is possibly TRBD2 (7 bases). The CDR3 extends over 14 amino acids. V shed 8 bases and J shed 7 bases, with 21 bases lying between them. CDR1 LNHDA and CDR2 SQIVND come from the germline V gene (reference sequence). CDR3 DNA: TGTGCCAGTGGCGGGGGCGGGGGCTTGGGGGAGCAGTACTTC. The encoded protein is CASGGGGGLGEQYF.